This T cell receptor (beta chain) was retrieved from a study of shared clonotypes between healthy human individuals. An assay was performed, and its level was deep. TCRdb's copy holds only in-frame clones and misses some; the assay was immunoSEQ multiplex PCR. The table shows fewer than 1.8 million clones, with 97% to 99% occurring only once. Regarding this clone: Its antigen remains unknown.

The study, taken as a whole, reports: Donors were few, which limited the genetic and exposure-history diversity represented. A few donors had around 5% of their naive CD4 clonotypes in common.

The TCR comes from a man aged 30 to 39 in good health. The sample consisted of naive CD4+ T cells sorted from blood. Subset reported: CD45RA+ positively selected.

Here the CDR3 reads CASSRFSGTSGRAMNEQYF. Here the CDR3 DNA reads TGTGCCAGCAGTCGATTCTCCGGGACTAGCGGGAGGGCCATGAACGAGCAGTACTTC. The chain carries TRBV27 and TRBJ2-7, with TRBD2 identical over 16 bases. CDR1 is MNHEY and CDR2 is SMNVEV in the germline V gene (reference sequence). J was trimmed by 5 bases and V by 5 bases; bases with no gene match: 15. The CDR3 consists of 19 residues.